The present TCR beta chain was sequenced within a study of cytomegalovirus exposure and HLA in healthy donors. For the study at large: Unique TCRs from HLA-typed donors, 70 million to 85 million of them, were held in an early data release.

This CDR3 is built from 16 residues. J lost 5 bases, V lost 0 bases, and 7 bases had no gene match. The germline V gene encodes CDR1 SGHRS and CDR2 YFSETQ. In regard to this clone: The antigen remains undetermined.

Points from the study as a whole: Across donors, most TCRs were seen rarely, yet some public ones were widespread. Cytomegalovirus-associated status was assigned to roughly 160 TCR beta chains.

The PCR used 60 Vbeta and 13 Jbeta primers. The protocol was immunoSEQ multiplex PCR, while the TCRdb copy is restricted to in-frame clones and leaves out a portion. The sample lists around 120,000 clones, about four fifths seen once, with 3% to 4% in the top ten. This chain connects TRBV5-1 to TRBJ2-7, with TRBD1 matching over 11 bases. The sequenced material came from PBMCs. This TCR was sampled from a woman aged 40 to 50 in good health and CMV-seronegative. The CDR3, as DNA: TGCGCCAGCAGCTTGGCATGGGACAGGGGGAGCGACGAGCAGTACTTC. Protein: CASSLAWDRGSDEQYF.